The present TCR beta chain was sequenced within a study of blood T cell repertoires in COVID-19. Clones were read by immunoSEQ multiplex PCR, and TCRdb kept only the in-frame ones, dropping some. The sample contains 200,000 to 250,000 clones, less than 90% of which appear only once. The length of the CDR3 is 14 residues. In germline, CDR1 is MNHEY, CDR2 SVGAGI. V was cut by 6 bases and J by 1 base, with 10 bases left in between. This TCR was sampled from a woman older than 75 with active or convalescent COVID-19. The J gene is TRBJ1-5, the V gene TRBV6-5; D might be TRBD1 (6 bases). Material for sequencing was peripheral blood. The CDR3 region has the DNA TGTGCCAGCAGCAGACAGGCCAGCAATCAGCCCCAGCATTTT. Its translation is CASSRQASNQPQHF.